This TCR beta chain was captured by sequencing in a study of T-cell memory formation after mild COVID-19. About the research overall: Among the donors, TCR clusters were largely specific to each donor.

General study findings and limits: Clones shrinking between day 15 and 85 showed a balanced CD4/CD8 split, and those that grew later tilted toward CD4+. Still unconfirmed is whether the second-wave clones peaking on day 37 recognized SARS-CoV-2.

This clonotype was observed a handful of times. Its specificity is not known. The TCR alpha and TCR beta cDNA libraries, bearing sample barcodes and UMIs, were generated by 5'RACE using constant-segment primers. MiXCR, applied by TCRdb to the 5' RACE reads, yields one record per CDR3 protein. Of some 50,000 distinct CDR3 sequences listed, roughly 27% are singletons. The sequenced sample consisted of PBMCs or a T cell subset sorted from them (not recorded which). The source is a young man who had mild COVID-19 (a few samples of this study predate the infection). Cell type and time point are not known.

CDR3: CASSVEGLGRETQYF. For the CDR3, the DNA is TGTGCCAGCAGCGTAGAGGGCCTGGGCCGGGAGACCCAGTACTTC. The rearrangement uses TRBV9 and TRBJ2-5; no firm D call. The CDR3 consists of 15 residues. The V end lost 0 bases, the J end lost 5 bases, and 14 bases lay between the germline ends. Germline loops: CDR1 SGDLS, CDR2 YYNGEE. The full variable domain, in which reference TRBV9 and TRBJ2-5 provide the parts outside the CDR3, is DSGVTQTPKHLITATGQRVTLRCSPRSGDLSVYWYQQSLDQGLQFLIQYYNGEERAKGNILERFSAQQFPDLHSELNLSSLELGDSALYFCASSVEGLGRETQYFGPGTRLLVL.